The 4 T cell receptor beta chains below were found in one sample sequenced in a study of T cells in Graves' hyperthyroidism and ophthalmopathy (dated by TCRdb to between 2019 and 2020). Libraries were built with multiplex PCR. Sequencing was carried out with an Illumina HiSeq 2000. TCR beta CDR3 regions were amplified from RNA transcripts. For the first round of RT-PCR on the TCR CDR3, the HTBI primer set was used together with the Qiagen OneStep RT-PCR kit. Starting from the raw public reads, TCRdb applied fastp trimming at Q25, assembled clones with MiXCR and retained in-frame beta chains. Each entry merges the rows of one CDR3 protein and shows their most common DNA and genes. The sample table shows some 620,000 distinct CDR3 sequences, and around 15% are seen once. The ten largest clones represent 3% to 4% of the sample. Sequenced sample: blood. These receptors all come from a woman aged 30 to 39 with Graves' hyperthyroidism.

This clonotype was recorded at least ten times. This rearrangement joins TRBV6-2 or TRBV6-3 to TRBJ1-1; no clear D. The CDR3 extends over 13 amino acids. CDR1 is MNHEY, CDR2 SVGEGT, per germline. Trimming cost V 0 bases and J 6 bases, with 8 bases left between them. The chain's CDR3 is CASSYSPISEAFF. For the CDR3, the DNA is TGTGCCAGCAGTTACTCACCGATCTCTGAAGCTTTCTTT.

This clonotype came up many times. CDR3 nucleotide sequence: TGTGCCAGCAGTTTAATGATGGGAGGGAATGAAAAACTGTTTTTT. Translation gives CASSLMMGGNEKLFF. The J gene is TRBJ1-4, the V gene TRBV28; no clear D gene. From germline, CDR1 is MDHEN and CDR2 SYDVKM. The CDR3 consists of 15 residues. Trimming stripped 2 bases from V and 5 bases from J, with 12 bases between. The entire variable domain, with the rest obtained from reference TRBV28 and TRBJ1-4, is as follows: DVKVTQSSRYLVKRTGEKVFLECVQDMDHENMFWYRQDPGLGLRLIYFSYDVKMKEKGDIPEGYSVSREKKERFSLILESASTNQTSMYLCASSLMMGGNEKLFFGSGTQLSVL.

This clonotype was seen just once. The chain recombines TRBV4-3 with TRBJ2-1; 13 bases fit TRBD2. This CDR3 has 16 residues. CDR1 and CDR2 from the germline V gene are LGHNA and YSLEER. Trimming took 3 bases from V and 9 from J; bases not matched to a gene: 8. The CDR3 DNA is TGCGCCAGCAGCCAGGAGGGACTAGCGGGAAGTCGTGAGCAGTTCTTC. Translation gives CASSQEGLAGSREQFF.

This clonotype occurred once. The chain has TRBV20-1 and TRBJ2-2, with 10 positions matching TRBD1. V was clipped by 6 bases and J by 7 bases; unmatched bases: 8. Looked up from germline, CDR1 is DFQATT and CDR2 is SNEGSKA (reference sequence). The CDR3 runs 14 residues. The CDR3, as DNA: TGCAGTGCCGAGCGGACAGGGGGAGACGGGGAGCTGTTTTTT. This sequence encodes CSAERTGGDGELFF.